This T cell receptor (beta chain) came from a study of early T cells in non-severe SARS-CoV-2 infection. Study-level results: The study's VDJdb matching favored anti-spike CD8 responses and missed private and CD4 specificities.

This CDR3 is built from 15 residues. Germline CDR1 is SGHTA and CDR2 is FQGNSA. V lost 4 bases to trimming and J lost 2 bases, with 12 bases between them. One entry per CDR3 protein, called by TCRdb with MiXCR from the 5' RACE reads. Among fewer than 30,000 distinct CDR3 sequences, about 3.8% were seen once, and the ten largest hold 6.2%. This clonotype has at least ten counts. Its antigen is undetermined. The sequence derives from an adult who was a healthcare worker with PCR-confirmed SARS-CoV-2 infection or an uninfected control (not recorded which). V gene TRBV7-2 combines with J gene TRBJ1-5; no definite D call. Sequencing was performed on whole blood. This CDR3 is CASSSHRTGNQPQHF. The CDR3, as DNA: TGTGCCAGCAGCTCCCACCGGACGGGCAATCAGCCCCAGCATTTT.